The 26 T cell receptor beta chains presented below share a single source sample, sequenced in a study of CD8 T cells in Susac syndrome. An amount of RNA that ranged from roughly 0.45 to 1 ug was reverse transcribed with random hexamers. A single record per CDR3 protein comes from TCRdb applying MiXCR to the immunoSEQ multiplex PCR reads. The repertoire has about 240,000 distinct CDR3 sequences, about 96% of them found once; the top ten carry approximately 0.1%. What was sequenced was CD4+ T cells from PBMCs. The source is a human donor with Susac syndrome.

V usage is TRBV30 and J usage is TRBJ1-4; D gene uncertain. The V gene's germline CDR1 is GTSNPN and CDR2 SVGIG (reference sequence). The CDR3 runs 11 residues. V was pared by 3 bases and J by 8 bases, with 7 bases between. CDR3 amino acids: CAWSGAEKLFF. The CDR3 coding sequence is TGTGCCTGGAGCGGAGCGGAAAAACTGTTTTTT.

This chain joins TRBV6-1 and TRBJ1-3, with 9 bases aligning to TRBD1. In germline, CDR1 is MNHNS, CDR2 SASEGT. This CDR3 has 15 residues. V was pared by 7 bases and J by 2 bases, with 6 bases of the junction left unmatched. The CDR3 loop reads CASTGTGTAGNTIYF. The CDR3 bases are TGTGCCAGCACCGGGACAGGGACGGCTGGAAACACCATATATTTT.

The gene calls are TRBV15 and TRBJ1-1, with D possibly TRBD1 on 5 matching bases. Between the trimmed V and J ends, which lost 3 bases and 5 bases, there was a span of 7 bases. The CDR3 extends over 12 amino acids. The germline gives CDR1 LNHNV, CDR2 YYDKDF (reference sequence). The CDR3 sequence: CATSSRGTEAFF. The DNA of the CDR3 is TGTGCCACCAGCAGCCGGGGGACTGAAGCTTTCTTT.

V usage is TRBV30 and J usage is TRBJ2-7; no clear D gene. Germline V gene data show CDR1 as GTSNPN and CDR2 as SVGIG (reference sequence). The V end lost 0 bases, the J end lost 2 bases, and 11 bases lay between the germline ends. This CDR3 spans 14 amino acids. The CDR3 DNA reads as TGTGCCTGGAGTGTACTTAGACTTCCCTACGAGCAGTACTTC. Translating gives CAWSVLRLPYEQYF.

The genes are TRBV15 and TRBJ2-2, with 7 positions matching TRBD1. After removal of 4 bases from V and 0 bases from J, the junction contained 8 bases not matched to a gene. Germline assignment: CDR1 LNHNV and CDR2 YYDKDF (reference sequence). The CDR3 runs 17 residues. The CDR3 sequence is CATSIHRQGSNTGELFF. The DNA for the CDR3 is TGTGCCACCAGCATACACCGACAGGGATCGAACACCGGGGAGCTGTTTTTT.

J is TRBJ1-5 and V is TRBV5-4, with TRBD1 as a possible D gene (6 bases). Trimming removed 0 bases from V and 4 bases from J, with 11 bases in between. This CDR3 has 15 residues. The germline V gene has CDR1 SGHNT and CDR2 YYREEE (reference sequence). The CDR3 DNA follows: TGTGCCAGCAGCTTGGGGCAGGGGAGTAATCAGCCCCAGCATTTT. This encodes CASSLGQGSNQPQHF.

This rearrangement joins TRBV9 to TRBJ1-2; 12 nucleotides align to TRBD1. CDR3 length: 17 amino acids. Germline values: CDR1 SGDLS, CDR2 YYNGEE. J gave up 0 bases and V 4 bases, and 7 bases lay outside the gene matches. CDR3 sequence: CASSPRDRGRSNYGYTF. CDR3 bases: TGTGCCAGCAGCCCGAGGGACAGGGGGCGTTCTAACTATGGCTACACCTTC.

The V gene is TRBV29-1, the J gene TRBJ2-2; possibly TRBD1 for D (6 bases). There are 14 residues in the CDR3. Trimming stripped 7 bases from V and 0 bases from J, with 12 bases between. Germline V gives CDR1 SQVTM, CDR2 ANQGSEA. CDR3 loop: CSGRTAANTGELFF. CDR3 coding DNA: TGCAGCGGGCGGACAGCCGCGAACACCGGGGAGCTGTTTTTT.

The CDR3 protein is CASSQDLVETQYF. The CDR3 DNA sequence: TGTGCCAGCAGCCAAGACCTTGTGGAGACCCAGTACTTC. The chain has TRBV14 and TRBJ2-5; no clear D gene. The germline CDR1 and CDR2 sequences are SGHDN and FVKESK. V lost 0 bases, J lost 5 bases, and 7 bases lay in between. The CDR3 consists of 13 residues.

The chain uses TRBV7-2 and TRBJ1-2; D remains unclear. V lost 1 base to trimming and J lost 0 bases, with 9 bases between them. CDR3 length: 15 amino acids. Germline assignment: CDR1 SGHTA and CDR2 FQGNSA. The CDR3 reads CASSLGQRANYGYTF. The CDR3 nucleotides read TGTGCCAGCAGCTTAGGGCAGCGAGCTAACTATGGCTACACCTTC.

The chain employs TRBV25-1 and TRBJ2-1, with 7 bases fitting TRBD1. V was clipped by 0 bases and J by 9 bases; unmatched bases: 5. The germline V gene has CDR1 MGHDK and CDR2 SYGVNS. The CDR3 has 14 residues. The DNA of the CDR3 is TGTGCCAGCAGTGAATACCCGACAGGGAGTGAGCAGTTCTTC. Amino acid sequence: CASSEYPTGSEQFF.

The CDR3 spells CASSPPVTGSEQYF. The CDR3 DNA sequence: TGTGCCAGCAGCCCCCCCGTGACAGGGAGCGAGCAGTACTTC. V gene TRBV7-9 combines with J gene TRBJ2-7, with 7 bases aligning to TRBD1. The CDR3 totals 14 residues. Germline values: CDR1 SEHNR, CDR2 FQNEAQ (reference sequence). After removal of 5 bases from V and 6 bases from J, the junction contained 10 bases not matched to a gene.

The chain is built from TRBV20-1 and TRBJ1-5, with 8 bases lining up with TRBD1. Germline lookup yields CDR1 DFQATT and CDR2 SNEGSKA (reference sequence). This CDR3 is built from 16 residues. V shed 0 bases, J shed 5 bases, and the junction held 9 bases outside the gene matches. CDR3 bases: TGCAGTGCTAGAGAATCAATCAGGGGGCGCCATCAGCCCCAGCATTTT. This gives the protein CSARESIRGRHQPQHF.

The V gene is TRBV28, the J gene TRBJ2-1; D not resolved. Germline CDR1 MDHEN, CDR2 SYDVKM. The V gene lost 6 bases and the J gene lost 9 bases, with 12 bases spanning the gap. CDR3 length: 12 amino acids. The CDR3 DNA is TGTGCCAGCAGCTCCCCCATGGGTGAGCAGTTCTTC. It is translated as CASSSPMGEQFF.

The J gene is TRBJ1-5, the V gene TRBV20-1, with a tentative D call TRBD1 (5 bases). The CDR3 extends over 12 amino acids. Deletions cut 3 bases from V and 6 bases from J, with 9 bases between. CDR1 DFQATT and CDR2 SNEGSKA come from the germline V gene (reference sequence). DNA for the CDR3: TGCAGTGCTAGGAGGGGCGGTCAGCCCCAGCATTTT. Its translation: CSARRGGQPQHF.

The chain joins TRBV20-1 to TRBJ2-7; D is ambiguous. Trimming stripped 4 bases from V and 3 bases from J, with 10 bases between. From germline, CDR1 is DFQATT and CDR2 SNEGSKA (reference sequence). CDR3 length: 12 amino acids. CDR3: CSANPSSYEQYF. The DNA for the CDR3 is TGCAGTGCTAACCCTTCTAGCTACGAGCAGTACTTC.

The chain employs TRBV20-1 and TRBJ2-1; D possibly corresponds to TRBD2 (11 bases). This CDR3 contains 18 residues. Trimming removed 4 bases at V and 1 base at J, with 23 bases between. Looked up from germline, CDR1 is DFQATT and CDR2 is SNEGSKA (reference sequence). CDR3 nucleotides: TGCAGTGCTATAGGACAGGGGGGGACTAGCGGTTCCTACAATGAGCAGTTCTTC. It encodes CSAIGQGGTSGSYNEQFF.

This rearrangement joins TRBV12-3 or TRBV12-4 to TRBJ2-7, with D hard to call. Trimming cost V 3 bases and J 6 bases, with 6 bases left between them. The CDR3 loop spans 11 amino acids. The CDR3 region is CASSFIGEQYF. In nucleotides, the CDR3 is TGTGCCAGCAGTTTTATTGGCGAGCAGTACTTC.

The DNA of the CDR3 is TGCAGCGTTGAACGTGGGCCTTACAATGAGCAGTTCTTC. It encodes CSVERGPYNEQFF. V usage is TRBV29-1 and J usage is TRBJ2-1; D not certain. CDR1 is SQVTM and CDR2 is ANQGSEA in the germline V gene. V was trimmed by 2 bases and J by 4 bases, leaving 9 bases between them. The CDR3 extends over 13 amino acids.

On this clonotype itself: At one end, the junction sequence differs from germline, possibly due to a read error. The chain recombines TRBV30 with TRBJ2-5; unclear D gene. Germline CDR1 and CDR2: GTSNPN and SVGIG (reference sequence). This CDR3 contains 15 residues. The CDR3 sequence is CAWSVPGPFEETQYF. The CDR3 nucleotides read TGTGCGTGGAGTGTCCCCGGACCATTCGAAGAGACCCAGTACTTC.

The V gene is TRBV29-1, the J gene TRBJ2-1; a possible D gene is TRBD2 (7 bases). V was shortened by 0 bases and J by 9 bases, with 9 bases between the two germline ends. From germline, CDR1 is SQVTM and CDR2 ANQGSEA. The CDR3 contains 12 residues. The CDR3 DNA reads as TGCAGCGTTGAAGAGGGAGGGGGTGAGCAGTTCTTC. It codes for CSVEEGGGEQFF.

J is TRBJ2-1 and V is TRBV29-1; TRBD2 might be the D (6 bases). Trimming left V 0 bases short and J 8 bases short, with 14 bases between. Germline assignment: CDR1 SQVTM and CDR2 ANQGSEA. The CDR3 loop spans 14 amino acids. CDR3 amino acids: CSVEDRGSVYEQFF. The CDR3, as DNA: TGCAGCGTTGAAGATCGGGGGAGTGTGTATGAGCAGTTCTTC.

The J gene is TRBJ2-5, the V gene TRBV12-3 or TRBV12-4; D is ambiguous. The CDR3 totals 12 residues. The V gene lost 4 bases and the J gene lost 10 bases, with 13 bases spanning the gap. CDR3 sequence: CASSSLSGIQYF. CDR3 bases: TGTGCCAGCAGTTCGCTCTCCGGTATCCAGTACTTC.

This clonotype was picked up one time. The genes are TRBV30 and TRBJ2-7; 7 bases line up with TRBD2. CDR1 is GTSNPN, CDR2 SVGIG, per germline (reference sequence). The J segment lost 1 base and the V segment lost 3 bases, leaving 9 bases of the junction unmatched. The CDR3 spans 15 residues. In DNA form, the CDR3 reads TGTGCCTGGAGAGAACCAGCGGGGACGTCCTACGAGCAGTACTTC. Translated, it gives CAWREPAGTSYEQYF. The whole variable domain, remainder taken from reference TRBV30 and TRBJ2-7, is SQTIHQWPATLVQPVGSPLSLECTVEGTSNPNLYWYRQAAGRGLQLLFYSVGIGQISSEVPQNLSASRPQDRQFILSSKKLLLSDSGFYLCAWREPAGTSYEQYFGPGTRLTVT.

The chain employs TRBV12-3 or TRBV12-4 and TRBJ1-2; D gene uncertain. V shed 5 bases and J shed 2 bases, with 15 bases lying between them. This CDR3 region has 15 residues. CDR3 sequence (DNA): TGTGCCAGCAGTCCCGGACTGATCGCGAACTATGGCTACACCTTC. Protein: CASSPGLIANYGYTF.

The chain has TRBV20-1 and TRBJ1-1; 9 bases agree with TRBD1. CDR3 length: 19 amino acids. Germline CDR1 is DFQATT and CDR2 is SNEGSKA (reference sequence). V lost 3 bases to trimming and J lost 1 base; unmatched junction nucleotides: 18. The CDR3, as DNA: TGCAGTGCTAGGGCCGGGACAGGGAACCTTGGGGATGGGAACACTGAAGCTTTCTTT. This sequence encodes CSARAGTGNLGDGNTEAFF.